The clone carrying this T cell receptor beta chain was seen many times. Its antigen is undetermined. The data originate from a study of human T cells and chemical hapten exposure. The overall study: Chiefly women, the patients showed alopecia areata, totalis or universalis.

In the original processing: TCRs per sample had a median of 95,638 and ranged from about 20,000 to 700,000. Using its own MiXCR run on the RACE reads, TCRdb lists one record per CDR3 protein. TCRdb, not the authors, supplied the V and J calls. Found here are about 40,000 distinct CDR3 sequences, roughly 3.3% of them singletons; the top ten hold about 6.2%. This CDR3 comprises 16 residues. Trimming took off 4 bases at V and 0 bases at J, with 17 bases between the two ends. Germline-derived CDR1 and CDR2 are SGHNT and YYREEE (reference sequence). Study observations and caveats: Versus controls, significantly more large CDR3 similarity clusters arose from expanded TCRs.

Time point: patch test 2, 6 weeks after DPC sensitization. Treatment: therapeutic diphenylcyclopropenone sensitization with weekly scalp DPC. Alopecia patients deemed DPC-suitable, aged 18 to 70, excluding pregnancy. This receptor was identified in a man aged 40-49 years with alopecia areata. Some clones in this sample may be carry-over from other donors' samples. The V gene is TRBV5-4, the J gene TRBJ2-7; possibly TRBD2 for D (6 bases). The sample was whole blood, taken in connection with sensitization to the hapten diphenylcyclopropenone (DPC). The CDR3 coding sequence is TGTGCCAGCAGCACGGACACCCCGGAGGGCTCCTACGAGCAGTACTTC. Translated: CASSTDTPEGSYEQYF. Full variable domain (rest looked up from reference TRBV5-4 and TRBJ2-7): ETGVTQSPTHLIKTRGQQVTLRCSSQSGHNTVSWYQQALGQGPQFIFQYYREEENGRGNFPPRFSGLQFPNYSSELNVNALELDDSALYLCASSTDTPEGSYEQYFGPGTRLTVT.